This TCR beta chain stems from a study of cytomegalovirus exposure and HLA in healthy donors (dated by TCRdb to 2016 to 2017). Study-level background: In an earlier analysis of roughly 590 of the donors, 276 Gb of sequence data and 100 million or so unique TCR beta sequences from 180 million or so T cells were reported. An early release covering 500 to 750 HLA-typed donors comprised about 300 gigabases of sequencing data and around 86 million unique TCR sequences. Of the roughly 410 genotyped donors, less than 85% were placed in the genetic ancestry cluster associated with self-reported Caucasian donors. The study aimed to test whether cataloging public T cell receptors could reveal signatures of past pathogen exposure. The study profiled the T cell repertoires of approximately 700 subjects by immunosequencing and related them to cytomegalovirus serostatus. In addition to the first cohort of 500 to 850 subjects, a separate validation cohort of some 120 different subjects was used. The study combined high-throughput TCR immunosequencing, statistical association of individual TCRs with disease status, and machine learning to predict cytomegalovirus infection status. A later analysis re-analyzed previously published TCR beta repertoires from 666 donors and added high-resolution HLA genotyping to study TCR occurrence patterns. Rather than using new phenotypic data, the later analysis identified candidate immune exposures from TCR beta sequences and from how often those sequences occurred across donors. An earlier analysis of about 620 of the donors applied high-throughput TCR beta sequencing to assess whether each TCR beta V gene segment acted as functional or pseudogenic. Alongside the repertoire data, information on donor age, sex, ethnicity and CMV serostatus was compiled. A later genetic analysis used genome-wide SNP genotypes for about 60% of the roughly 700 donors, treating that subset as a discovery cohort. Every repertoire in the discovery cohort had been generated on one and the same sequencing platform. HLA typing included class I and class II loci at four-digit resolution. Typing coverage varied by locus: about 629-630 donors for A, B, C, DRB1 and DQB1; roughly 500 for DQA1; 606 for DPA1; 400 to 480 for DPB1. A handful of DR-DQ haplotypes were treated as single units for association and clustering because of strong linkage in the cohort. Among about 370 genotyped donors of the cohort, an average of around 250,000 unique TCR beta nucleotide sequences was sequenced per donor, of which about 18% were non-productive.

The study at large found these results: Specific HLA alleles were associated with more than 15,000 TCR beta sequences at a false discovery rate of 0.05 in a later analysis. The sequencing pipeline was judged likely to have produced a cluster of highly shared sequence variants as a technical artifact. Most TCR sequences were observed very rarely across donors, whereas some public TCRs were present in many individuals. A later analysis found that HLA-associated TCR beta chains were more clonally expanded and had lower generation probabilities than equally common non-associated chains. Correlated functional status among segregating V segments might reflect linkage disequilibrium, but an unknown experimental factor could not be ruled out. V-gene and J-gene trimming of TCR beta chains was associated with a missense DCLRE1C variant in a later genetic analysis, and the association was replicated in an independent cohort. Some IMGT-functional V segments, including TRBV6-2 and TRBV6-3, could not be distinguished by the 87-base-pair reads and were therefore excluded. A further reported finding was that TCR beta sequences accurately predicted the HLA-A and HLA-B alleles for most subjects in the first cohort. About 17 rarely observed V segments, including chromosome 9 orphons, were excluded from the earlier analysis of several hundred of the donors because counts were too low. In the study, 164 TCR beta chains were listed as associated with cytomegalovirus. Several of the top co-occurrence clusters appeared to be linked to parvovirus B19, influenza, CMV and Epstein-Barr virus, according to a later analysis. In vitro tests confirmed that a few of the cytomegalovirus-associated TCR beta chains recognize cytomegalovirus antigens. The cohort was sequenced for TCR beta chains only, and without alpha or paired-chain data the features that could be detected were limited. Strong co-occurrence of HLA alleles, especially DR and DQ, made assigning TCR associations to individual alleles difficult. An earlier analysis of some 590 of the donors showed that most TCR beta V segments appeared in productive rearrangements either about 87% or about 30% of the time, which broadly matched IMGT annotations. In a later analysis, the rate of TCR association differed among HLA loci, with DRB1 alleles having the most associated TCRs and HLA-C alleles having the fewest. Because HLA typing was unavailable for some donors at each locus, only the typed subset was used in association tests. Roughly uniform sequencing depth across donors was assumed in presence/absence analyses, although this assumption may not hold. According to a later genetic analysis, donors in an Asian-associated ancestry cluster had fewer N-insertions in productive TCRs than the roughly 700-donor mean. Immune exposure information for the cohort was limited to CMV serostatus. It was suggested by the authors that the approach could potentially be generalized to other disease states and immunological phenotypes. Most CMV-associated TCR beta chains appeared to be HLA-restricted in a later analysis, and the HLA associations seemed to be driven largely by CMV exposure. The classifier was reported to diagnose cytomegalovirus status with high specificity and sensitivity in both the original and validation cohorts.

Trimmed from V: 3 bases; trimmed from J: 5 bases; junction bases lacking a gene match: 3. The germline V gene encodes CDR1 SGDLS and CDR2 YYNGEE. From the cysteine up to the phenylalanine, the CDR3 has a length of 15 residues. Only the CDR3 DNA is retained, 45 bases long and in frame from the first base. Concerning this clone: This receptor's antigen is unknown. There are no base qualities to consult, and no much larger clone falls within one base.

The cohort consisted of hundreds of healthy bone marrow donors. At the time of sampling, all cohort members were nominally healthy, though unrecorded immune exposures were likely present. The donor was CMV seropositive and was included in the group of 250 to 300 seropositive cohort members. A peripheral blood sample was provided by each donor, and peripheral blood mononuclear cells were used for TCR beta sequencing. The Qiagen DNeasy Blood Extraction Kit was used to extract genomic DNA from the blood cell samples. The receptor library was made with the immunoSEQ multiplex PCR assay. For the multiplex PCR, a mixture combining 60 forward primers for TCR Vbeta segments and 13 reverse primers for TCR Jbeta segments was used. The CDR3 region of rearranged TCR beta genes was amplified from genomic DNA with a multiplex PCR assay. On the Illumina HiSeq System, the amplified TCR beta libraries were sequenced as 87-base-pair reads. The study's processing was this. A later analysis counted approximately 84 million unique TCR beta chains across the 666 repertoires, and around 12 million of these chains were shared by at least two donors. To remove PCR and sequencing errors, raw reads were error-corrected and collapsed into unique sequences using a nearest-neighbor algorithm that merged closely related sequences. To assign V, D and J gene segments, CDR3 sequences were aligned to IMGT reference sequences. For a sequence to be retained, at least a six-nucleotide match to both a V gene segment and a J gene segment was required. A rearrangement was called productive if the CDR3 had no stop codons and remained in frame with V and J, and every other rearrangement was called non-productive. Following IMGT convention, CDR3 was defined as the stretch from the second conserved V-encoded cysteine up to the conserved J-encoded phenylalanine. In an earlier analysis of around 540 of the donors, sequences lacking an unambiguous match to a single V gene segment were excluded. In an earlier analysis of approximately 590 of the donors, a V segment was called functional when productive rearrangements were above 56.7%, and segregating when the standard deviation between donors exceeded 5%. A statistical classification framework was built to diagnose cytomegalovirus status from the catalog of TCR beta chain sequences. In a later analysis, V and J genes were assigned by comparing TCR nucleotide sequences against IMGT/GENE-DB human TR gene sequences. The TCRdist pipeline was used in a later analysis to assign CDR3 sequences and most-parsimonious VDJ recombination scenarios. In a later analysis, each TCR beta chain was defined by its CDR3 amino acid sequence together with its V-gene family, and reads without a unique V-gene family were excluded. A later analysis removed several hundred highly shared, low-generation-probability nucleotide sequences to deal with suspected cross-contamination and a sequencing artifact. In a later analysis, a clonal expansion index for each public chain was calculated from normalized within-repertoire ranks of inferred template counts. A later analysis computed generation probabilities with a VDJ recombination model fitted to out-of-frame rearrangements, and checked the results against IGoR. In a later analysis, hypergeometric tests were used to score TCR-TCR, TCR-HLA and TCR-CMV co-occurrence, with a repertoire-size bias correction applied to TCR pairs. A later analysis estimated false discovery rates by permuting HLA or CMV assignments 20 times. In a later analysis, co-occurring TCRs were grouped with DBSCAN, and TCRdist sequence similarity was added when clustering was performed within HLA-allele-positive subsets. Co-occurrence clustering excluded repertoires with fewer than 30,000 or more than 120,000 public chains, plus five with anomalous nucleotide sharing. Held by TCRdb, this immuneACCESS table contains in-frame sequences only and omits some clones. Under half of the omission traces to an unresolved V gene where checked; the cause of the rest is unknown. V, J and clone size are those of that table, while D and trimming were read from the DNA. The sample includes 150,000 to 250,000 clones, with 60% to 85% observed a single time. The top ten clones comprise over 1.5% of the sample.

Recombination linked TRBV9 to TRBJ2-5; the central 14 bases match TRBD2. This TCR was sampled from a girl aged 5-17 years in good health and CMV-seropositive. Sequencing used PBMCs. The CDR3 here reads CASSATSGGAETQYF. The bases read TGTGCCAGCAGCGCGACTAGCGGGGGGGCGGAGACCCAGTACTTC. Beyond the CDR3, the reference TRBV9 and TRBJ2-5 genes provide the residues; the full variable domain reads: DSGVTQTPKHLITATGQRVTLRCSPRSGDLSVYWYQQSLDQGLQFLIQYYNGEERAKGNILERFSAQQFPDLHSELNLSSLELGDSALYFCASSATSGGAETQYFGPGTRLLVL.